This note documents a single T cell receptor beta chain sequence. Germline CDR1 is GTSNPN and CDR2 is SVGIG (reference sequence). The CDR3 is 13 amino acids. V dropped 1 base and J dropped 4; count of bases not matched to a gene: 1. This sample stems from a study of OX40 agonist ivuxolimab in advanced cancers. Profiling relied on immunoSEQ multiplex PCR, and the TCRdb table lists in-frame clones only, not all of them. The sample has 99,000 or so clones, 93% seen once. This clonotype was sampled from an adult with an advanced solid tumor such as melanoma, head and neck, liver or kidney cancer. This specimen consisted of CD4+ or CD8+ T cells sorted from blood, obtained in a trial of the OX40 agonist ivuxolimab. This chain uses TRBV30 with TRBJ1-1; 9 bases line up with TRBD1. CDR3 residues: CAWSETGGTEAFF. The CDR3 nucleotides are TGTGCCTGGAGTGAGACAGGGGGCACTGAAGCTTTCTTT.